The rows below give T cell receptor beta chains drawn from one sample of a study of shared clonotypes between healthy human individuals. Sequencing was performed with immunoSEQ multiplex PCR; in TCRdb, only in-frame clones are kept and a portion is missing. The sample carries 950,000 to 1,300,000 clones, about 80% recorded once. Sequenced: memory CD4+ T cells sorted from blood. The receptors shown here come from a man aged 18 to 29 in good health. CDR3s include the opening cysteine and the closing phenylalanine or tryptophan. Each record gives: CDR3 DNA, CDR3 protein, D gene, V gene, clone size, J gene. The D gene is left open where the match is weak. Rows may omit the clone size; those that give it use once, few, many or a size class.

DNA: TGTGCCAGCAGCTCCCGTCAGGAACATGGCTACACCTTC
CDR3: CASSSRQEHGYTF
D: -
V: TRBV7-2
size: -
J: TRBJ1-2

DNA: TGTGCCAGCAGCGGAATAGCGGGAGGTGAGACCCAGTACTTC
CDR3: CASSGIAGGETQYF
D: TRBD2
V: TRBV5-4
size: once
J: TRBJ2-5

DNA: TGTGCCAGCAGCCAAGATCCTGGGAGGTCTGGCTACACCTTC
CDR3: CASSQDPGRSGYTF
D: -
V: TRBV4-2
size: -
J: TRBJ1-2

DNA: TGTGCCAGCAGTTTCGGCGCGAGCAGAGAGACCCAGTACTTC
CDR3: CASSFGASRETQYF
D: -
V: TRBV27
size: -
J: TRBJ2-5

DNA: TGTGCCAGTAGTATACAGGGCAGCTCTGGGGCCAACGTCCTGACTTTC
CDR3: CASSIQGSSGANVLTF
D: -
V: TRBV19
size: -
J: TRBJ2-6

DNA: TGTGCCAGCAGCCGCAGGGGCGCGAACACTGAAGCTTTCTTT
CDR3: CASSRRGANTEAFF
D: -
V: TRBV14
size: -
J: TRBJ1-1

DNA: TGTGCCAGCAGTGAAAGGGGGACTAGCGGAGCGTTGAACACCGGGGAGCTGTTTTTT
CDR3: CASSERGTSGALNTGELFF
D: TRBD2
V: TRBV7-6
size: -
J: TRBJ2-2

DNA: TGTGCCTGGAACCGGAACTATGGCTACACCTTC
CDR3: CAWNRNYGYTF
D: -
V: TRBV30
size: -
J: TRBJ1-2

DNA: TGTGCCAGTAGTATACACAGCGGGAGCCCAACCTACGAGCAGTACTTC
CDR3: CASSIHSGSPTYEQYF
D: TRBD2
V: TRBV19
size: -
J: TRBJ2-7

DNA: TGCGCCAGCAGCTCGAACACAGGGGTCCAAGAGACCCAGTACTTC
CDR3: CASSSNTGVQETQYF
D: TRBD1
V: TRBV5-1
size: -
J: TRBJ2-5

DNA: TGTGCCAGCAGTTACTCCTCTGGGGGAAATTCACCCCTCCACTTT
CDR3: CASSYSSGGNSPLHF
D: -
V: TRBV6-5
size: -
J: TRBJ1-6

DNA: TGTGCCAGCAGTGCTGGGTGGCACGCGAGCTCCTACGAGCAGTACTTC
CDR3: CASSAGWHASSYEQYF
D: -
V: TRBV6-1
size: few
J: TRBJ2-7

DNA: TGCGCCAGCAGCTTGGGTGCAGGTACGAACACTGAAGCTTTCTTT
CDR3: CASSLGAGTNTEAFF
D: -
V: TRBV5-1
size: -
J: TRBJ1-1

DNA: TGCGCCAGCAGCCCATGGACAGGTGGGGATCGTAACTATGGCTACACCTTC
CDR3: CASSPWTGGDRNYGYTF
D: TRBD1
V: TRBV5-1
size: -
J: TRBJ1-2

DNA: TGTGCCAGCAGTCCGGGCGGCAGCAAAAAACTGTTTTTT
CDR3: CASSPGGSKKLFF
D: -
V: TRBV6-5
size: -
J: TRBJ1-4

DNA: TGTGCCAGCAGCTTAGGGACAGGGCTGCCGGTTGGGGCCAACGTCCTGACTTTC
CDR3: CASSLGTGLPVGANVLTF
D: TRBD1
V: TRBV27
size: -
J: TRBJ2-6

DNA: TGTGCCAGCAGCTTAGCGGTGGGACTAGCGGGAGGTGAAGATACGCAGTATTTT
CDR3: CASSLAVGLAGGEDTQYF
D: TRBD2
V: TRBV7-2
size: -
J: TRBJ2-3

DNA: TGTGCCAGCAATCCCTCCGGGGATCAGCCCCAGCATTTT
CDR3: CASNPSGDQPQHF
D: -
V: TRBV6-1
size: -
J: TRBJ1-5

DNA: TGTGCCAGCAGTCAAAGAAACAGCCAGCTACGAGGGGAGTACTTC
CDR3: CASSQRNSQLRGEYF
D: -
V: TRBV27
size: -
J: TRBJ2-5

DNA: TGTGCCAGCAGCACGCAGGGGACCAATGAAAAACTGTTTTTT
CDR3: CASSTQGTNEKLFF
D: -
V: TRBV28
size: -
J: TRBJ1-4

DNA: TGTGCCACCTCCCTAGCGGGAGCCGGGGAGCTGTTTTTT
CDR3: CATSLAGAGELFF
D: TRBD2
V: TRBV15
size: -
J: TRBJ2-2

DNA: TGTGCCAGCAGCAAAGAGGGTTTCCGCGAGCAGTACTTC
CDR3: CASSKEGFREQYF
D: -
V: TRBV7-2
size: few
J: TRBJ2-7

DNA: TGCAGTGCGGTCGGGAATGAGCAGTTCTTC
CDR3: CSAVGNEQFF
D: -
V: TRBV20-1
size: -
J: TRBJ2-1

DNA: TGTGCCAGCAGTTATGGAGCGGGGTCACCCCTCCACTTT
CDR3: CASSYGAGSPLHF
D: -
V: TRBV6-5
size: -
J: TRBJ1-6

DNA: TGTGCCAGCAGTCCATCCGATATGGGACTAGCGGGGCCAGATACGCAGTATTTT
CDR3: CASSPSDMGLAGPDTQYF
D: TRBD2
V: TRBV27
size: -
J: TRBJ2-3

DNA: TGTGCCTGGAGTGTACGAAGGGGAGAGCAGTACTTC
CDR3: CAWSVRRGEQYF
D: -
V: TRBV30
size: -
J: TRBJ2-7

DNA: TGTGCCAGTAGTGTGGGAGGAGAAAAACTGTTTTTT
CDR3: CASSVGGEKLFF
D: -
V: TRBV19
size: few
J: TRBJ1-4

DNA: TGTGCCAGCACCAAAAGTTCCTACGAGCAGTACTTC
CDR3: CASTKSSYEQYF
D: -
V: TRBV2
size: -
J: TRBJ2-7

DNA: TGCGCCAGCAGCGAGGGACGGAATAACTATGGCTACACCTTC
CDR3: CASSEGRNNYGYTF
D: -
V: TRBV5-1
size: -
J: TRBJ1-2

DNA: TGTGCCATCAGCGGGTTAATTAGCGGGGAGCTGTTTTTT
CDR3: CAISGLISGELFF
D: -
V: TRBV10-3
size: few
J: TRBJ2-2

DNA: TGTGCCAGCAGTGGCGGACAGGGGTCAACCTACGAGCAGTACTTC
CDR3: CASSGGQGSTYEQYF
D: TRBD1
V: TRBV2
size: -
J: TRBJ2-7

DNA: TGTGCCAGCAGAGGGAGGGGGGATAACAATGAGCAGTTCTTC
CDR3: CASRGRGDNNEQFF
D: -
V: TRBV6-1
size: few
J: TRBJ2-1

DNA: TGTGCCAGTAGTACACAGGGGGCTAAAGCTTTCTTT
CDR3: CASSTQGAKAFF
D: TRBD1
V: TRBV19
size: -
J: TRBJ1-1

DNA: TGTGCCAGCAGCCTGCCGAAAGCTGAAGCTTTCTTT
CDR3: CASSLPKAEAFF
D: -
V: TRBV2
size: -
J: TRBJ1-1

DNA: TGTGCCAGCAGTGAAGCGTATGCTTCCGGGACAGGGAGAACTGAAGCTTTCTTT
CDR3: CASSEAYASGTGRTEAFF
D: TRBD1
V: TRBV6-1
size: -
J: TRBJ1-1

DNA: TGTGCCAGTAGTTTGGACAGGGCGTCTGGCTACACCTTC
CDR3: CASSLDRASGYTF
D: TRBD1
V: TRBV19
size: few
J: TRBJ1-2

DNA: TGTGCTAGTGGTTTGGTACTTGGGGTGAGCCATAGTAATGAAAAACTGTTTTTT
CDR3: CASGLVLGVSHSNEKLFF
D: -
V: TRBV12-5
size: once
J: TRBJ1-4

DNA: TGTGCCAGCAGGACCCGAGTGGGTGATGGCTACACCTTC
CDR3: CASRTRVGDGYTF
D: -
V: TRBV6-1
size: -
J: TRBJ1-2

DNA: TGTGCCAGCAGTGATTTTGGACAGGGCGAAGGAAACACTGAAGCTTTCTTT
CDR3: CASSDFGQGEGNTEAFF
D: TRBD1
V: TRBV2
size: few
J: TRBJ1-1

DNA: TGCGCCAGCAGCTTTGACAGGCCCTTCTCTGGAAACACCATATATTTT
CDR3: CASSFDRPFSGNTIYF
D: -
V: TRBV5-1
size: -
J: TRBJ1-3

DNA: TGTGCCAGTAGGGGACAGTTCCCCTACAATGAGCAGTTCTTC
CDR3: CASRGQFPYNEQFF
D: TRBD1
V: TRBV19
size: -
J: TRBJ2-1

DNA: TGTGCCAGCAGTGACGGGCAGAGACAGCAGCCCCAGCATTTT
CDR3: CASSDGQRQQPQHF
D: -
V: TRBV28
size: -
J: TRBJ1-5

DNA: TGTGCCAGCAGGGGACTGAGTTCCTACGAGCAGTACTTC
CDR3: CASRGLSSYEQYF
D: -
V: TRBV6-5
size: few
J: TRBJ2-7

DNA: TGTGCCAGTAGTATTTTTAGCGAAGCCTACAATGAGCAGTTCTTC
CDR3: CASSIFSEAYNEQFF
D: -
V: TRBV19
size: once
J: TRBJ2-1

DNA: TGTGCTAGTGGTTATTCCCATAGCCTCCAAGAGACCCAGTACTTC
CDR3: CASGYSHSLQETQYF
D: -
V: TRBV12-5
size: -
J: TRBJ2-5

DNA: TGTGCCAGCAGCCTCCGGCCGGGACATCCGAACACTGAAGCTTTCTTT
CDR3: CASSLRPGHPNTEAFF
D: -
V: TRBV21-1
size: -
J: TRBJ1-1

DNA: TGTGCCATCAGTGAGTCGACTCTGCAGTTCTTC
CDR3: CAISESTLQFF
D: -
V: TRBV10-3
size: -
J: TRBJ2-1

DNA: TGCGCCAGCAGCTGGGGACAGGGGGGTGATGGCTACACCTTC
CDR3: CASSWGQGGDGYTF
D: TRBD1
V: TRBV5-1
size: -
J: TRBJ1-2

DNA: TGCGCCAGCAGCCAGGAGGCTCATACAGGGGGCACAGATACGCAGTATTTT
CDR3: CASSQEAHTGGTDTQYF
D: TRBD1
V: TRBV5-1
size: -
J: TRBJ2-3

DNA: TGCGCCAGCAGCCAAGATCCGGGGGGCCAGCCCCAGCATTTT
CDR3: CASSQDPGGQPQHF
D: -
V: TRBV4-3
size: few
J: TRBJ1-5

DNA: TGTGCCAGCAGCTTATATGCCGTCCCTGAAGCTTTCTTT
CDR3: CASSLYAVPEAFF
D: -
V: TRBV7-2
size: -
J: TRBJ1-1